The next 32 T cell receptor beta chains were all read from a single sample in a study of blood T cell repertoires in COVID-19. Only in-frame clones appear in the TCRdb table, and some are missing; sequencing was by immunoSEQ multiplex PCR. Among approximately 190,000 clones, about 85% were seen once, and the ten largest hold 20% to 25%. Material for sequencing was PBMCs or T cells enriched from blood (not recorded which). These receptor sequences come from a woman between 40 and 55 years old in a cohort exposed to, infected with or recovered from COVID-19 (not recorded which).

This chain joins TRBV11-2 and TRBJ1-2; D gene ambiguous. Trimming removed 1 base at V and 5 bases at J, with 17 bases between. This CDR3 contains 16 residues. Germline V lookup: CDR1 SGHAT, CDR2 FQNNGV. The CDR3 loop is CASSLGAGTSRYGYTF. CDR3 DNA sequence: TGTGCCAGCAGCTTAGGGGCCGGTACATCCCGATATGGCTACACCTTC.

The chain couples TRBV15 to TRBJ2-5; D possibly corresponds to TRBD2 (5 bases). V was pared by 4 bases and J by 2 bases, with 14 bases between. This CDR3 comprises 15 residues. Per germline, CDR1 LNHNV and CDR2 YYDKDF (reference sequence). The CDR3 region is CATSIPSDSQETQYF. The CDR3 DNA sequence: TGTGCCACCAGCATTCCCTCGGACTCACAAGAGACCCAGTACTTC.

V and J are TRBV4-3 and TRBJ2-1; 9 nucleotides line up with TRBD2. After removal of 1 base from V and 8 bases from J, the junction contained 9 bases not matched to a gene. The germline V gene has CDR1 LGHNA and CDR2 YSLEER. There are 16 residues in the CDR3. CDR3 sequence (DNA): TGCGCCAGCAGCCAAGCGGGGATAGCGGGAGTGGATGAGCAGTTCTTC. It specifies CASSQAGIAGVDEQFF.

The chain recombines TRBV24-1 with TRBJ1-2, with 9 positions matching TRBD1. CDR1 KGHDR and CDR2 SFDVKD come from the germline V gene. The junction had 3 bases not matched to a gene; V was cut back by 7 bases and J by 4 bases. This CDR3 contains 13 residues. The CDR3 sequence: CATSRDRAYGYTF. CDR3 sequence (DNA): TGTGCCACCAGCCGGGACAGGGCCTATGGCTACACCTTC.

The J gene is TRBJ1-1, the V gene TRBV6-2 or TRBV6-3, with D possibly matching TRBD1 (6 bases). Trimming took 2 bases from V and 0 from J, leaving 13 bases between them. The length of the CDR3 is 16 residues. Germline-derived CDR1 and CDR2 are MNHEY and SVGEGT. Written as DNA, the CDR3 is TGTGCCAGCAGTTACCCTTCGGGACATATGAACACTGAAGCTTTCTTT. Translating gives CASSYPSGHMNTEAFF.

This CDR3 reads CASKPGQGNTGELFF. The CDR3 region has the DNA TGCGCCAGCAAACCGGGACAGGGGAACACCGGGGAGCTGTTTTTT. The rearrangement uses TRBV10-1 and TRBJ2-2, with TRBD1 identical over 9 bases. Germline CDR1 and CDR2: WNHNN and SYGVQD (reference sequence). Trimming cost V 7 bases and J 1 base; bases outside gene matches: 4. CDR3 length: 15 residues.

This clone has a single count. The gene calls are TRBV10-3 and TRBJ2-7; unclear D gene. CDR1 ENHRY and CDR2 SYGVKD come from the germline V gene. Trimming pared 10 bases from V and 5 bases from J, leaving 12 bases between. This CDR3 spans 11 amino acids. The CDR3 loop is CATFSDNEQYF. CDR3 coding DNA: TGTGCCACCTTTTCTGACAACGAGCAGTACTTC.

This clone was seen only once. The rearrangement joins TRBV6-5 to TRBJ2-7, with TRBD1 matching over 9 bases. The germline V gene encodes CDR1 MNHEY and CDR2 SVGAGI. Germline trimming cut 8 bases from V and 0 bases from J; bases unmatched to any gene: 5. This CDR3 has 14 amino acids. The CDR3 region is CASQDRGGSYEQYF. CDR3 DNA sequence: TGTGCCAGCCAGGACAGGGGCGGCTCCTACGAGCAGTACTTC.

The CDR3 protein is CASRQGFSRTEAFF. The CDR3, as DNA: TGCGCCAGCAGACAGGGTTTTAGTCGCACTGAAGCTTTCTTT. The V gene is TRBV5-1, the J gene TRBJ1-1; tentative D call: TRBD1 (6 bases). The germline V and J ends were trimmed by 5 bases and 4 bases, with 15 bases remaining between them. Germline values: CDR1 SGHRS, CDR2 YFSETQ. The CDR3 runs to 14 residues. Based on the CDR3 plus reference TRBV5-1 and TRBJ1-1, the full variable domain is KAGVTQTPRYLIKTRGQQVTLSCSPISGHRSVSWYQQTPGQGLQFLFEYFSETQRNKGNFPGRFSGRQFSNSRSEMNVSTLELGDSALYLCASRQGFSRTEAFFGQGTRLTVV.

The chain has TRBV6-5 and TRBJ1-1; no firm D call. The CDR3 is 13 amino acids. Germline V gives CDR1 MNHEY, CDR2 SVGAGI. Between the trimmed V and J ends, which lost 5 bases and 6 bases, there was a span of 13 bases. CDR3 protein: CASSPEGSSEAFF. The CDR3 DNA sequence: TGTGCCAGCAGTCCCGAAGGGAGTTCTGAAGCTTTCTTT.

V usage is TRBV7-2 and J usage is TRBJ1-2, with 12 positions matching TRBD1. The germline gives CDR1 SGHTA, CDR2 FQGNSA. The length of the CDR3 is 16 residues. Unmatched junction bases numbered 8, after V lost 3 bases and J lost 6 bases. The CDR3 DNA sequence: TGTGCCAGCAGCTTCGCGTCCGGGACAGGGGGCGATGGCTACACCTTC. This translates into CASSFASGTGGDGYTF.

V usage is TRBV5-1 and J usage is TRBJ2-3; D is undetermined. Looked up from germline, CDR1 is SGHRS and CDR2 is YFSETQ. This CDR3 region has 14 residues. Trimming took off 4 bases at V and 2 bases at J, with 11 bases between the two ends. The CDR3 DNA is TGCGCCAGCAGCCTACCACAGAACACAGATACGCAGTATTTT. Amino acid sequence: CASSLPQNTDTQYF.

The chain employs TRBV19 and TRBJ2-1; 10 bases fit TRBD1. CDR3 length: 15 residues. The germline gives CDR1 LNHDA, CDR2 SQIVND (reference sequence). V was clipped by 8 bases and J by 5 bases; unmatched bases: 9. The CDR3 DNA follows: TGTGCCAGTTGGGACAGGGGAGTTTCGAACAATGAGCAGTTCTTC. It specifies CASWDRGVSNNEQFF.

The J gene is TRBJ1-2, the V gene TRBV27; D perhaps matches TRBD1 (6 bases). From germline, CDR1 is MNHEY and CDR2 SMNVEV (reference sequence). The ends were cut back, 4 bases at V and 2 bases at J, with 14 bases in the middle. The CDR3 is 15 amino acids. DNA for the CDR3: TGTGCCAGCAGTTCCCTCGGACAGTCCAACTATGGCTACACCTTC. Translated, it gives CASSSLGQSNYGYTF.

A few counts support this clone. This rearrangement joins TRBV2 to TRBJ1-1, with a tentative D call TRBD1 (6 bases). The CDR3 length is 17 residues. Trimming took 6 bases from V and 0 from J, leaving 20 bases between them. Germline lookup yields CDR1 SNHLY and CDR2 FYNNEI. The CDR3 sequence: CASRPFRGAIMNTEAFF. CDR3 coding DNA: TGTGCCAGCAGACCTTTCAGGGGAGCCATCATGAACACTGAAGCTTTCTTT.

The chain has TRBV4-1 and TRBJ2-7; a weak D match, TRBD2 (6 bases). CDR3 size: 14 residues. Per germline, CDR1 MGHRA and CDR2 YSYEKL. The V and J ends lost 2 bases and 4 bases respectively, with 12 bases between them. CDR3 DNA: TGCGCCAGCAGCCAACCGGGGGTCCGGTACGAGCAGTACTTC. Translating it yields CASSQPGVRYEQYF.

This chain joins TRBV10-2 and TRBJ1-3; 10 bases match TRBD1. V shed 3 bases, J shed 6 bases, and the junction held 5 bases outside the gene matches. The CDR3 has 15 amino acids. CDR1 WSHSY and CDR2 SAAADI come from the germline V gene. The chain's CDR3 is CASSEYGTGENTIYF. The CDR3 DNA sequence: TGCGCCAGCAGTGAATACGGGACAGGGGAAAACACCATATATTTT.

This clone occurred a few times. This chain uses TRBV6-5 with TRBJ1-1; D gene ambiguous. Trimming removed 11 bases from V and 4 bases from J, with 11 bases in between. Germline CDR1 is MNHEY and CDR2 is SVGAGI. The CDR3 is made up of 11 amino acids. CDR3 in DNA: TGTGCCTTAAGCCCGGGCACTGAAGCTTTCTTT. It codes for CALSPGTEAFF.

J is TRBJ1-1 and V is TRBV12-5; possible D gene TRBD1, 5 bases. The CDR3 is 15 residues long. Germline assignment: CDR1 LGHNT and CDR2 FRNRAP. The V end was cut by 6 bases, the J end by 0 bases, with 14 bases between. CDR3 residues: CASGRGGEVNTEAFF. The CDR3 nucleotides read TGTGCTAGTGGCCGGGGGGGTGAGGTGAACACTGAAGCTTTCTTT.

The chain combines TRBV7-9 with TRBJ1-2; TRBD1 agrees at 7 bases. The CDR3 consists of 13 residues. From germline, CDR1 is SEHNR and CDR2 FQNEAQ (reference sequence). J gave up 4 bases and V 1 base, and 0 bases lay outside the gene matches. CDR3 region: CASSLGQGYGYTF. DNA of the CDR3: TGTGCCAGCAGCTTAGGACAGGGCTATGGCTACACCTTC.

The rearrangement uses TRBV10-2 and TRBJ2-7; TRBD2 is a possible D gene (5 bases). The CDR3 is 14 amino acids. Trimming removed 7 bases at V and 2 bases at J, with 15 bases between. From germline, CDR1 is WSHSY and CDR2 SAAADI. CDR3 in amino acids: CASKRLRSTYEQYF. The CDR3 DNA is TGCGCCAGCAAACGACTACGCTCCACCTACGAGCAGTACTTC.

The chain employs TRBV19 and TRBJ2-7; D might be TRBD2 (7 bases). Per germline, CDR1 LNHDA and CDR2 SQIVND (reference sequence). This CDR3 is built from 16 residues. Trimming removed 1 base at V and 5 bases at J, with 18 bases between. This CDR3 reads CASSIGGGGSKNEQYF. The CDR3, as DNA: TGTGCCAGTAGTATAGGGGGGGGCGGGAGCAAGAACGAGCAGTACTTC.

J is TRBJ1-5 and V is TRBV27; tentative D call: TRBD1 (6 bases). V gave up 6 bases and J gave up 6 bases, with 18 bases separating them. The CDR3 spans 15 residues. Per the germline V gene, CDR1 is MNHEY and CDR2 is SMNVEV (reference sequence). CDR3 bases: TGTGCCAGCAGCCTCAGGGGTTATTCGATTCAGCCCCAGCATTTT. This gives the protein CASSLRGYSIQPQHF.

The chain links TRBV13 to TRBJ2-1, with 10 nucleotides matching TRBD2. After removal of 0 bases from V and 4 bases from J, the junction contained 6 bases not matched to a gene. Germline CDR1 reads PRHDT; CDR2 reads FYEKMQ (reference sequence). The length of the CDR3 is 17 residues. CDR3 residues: CASSLGLAGELYNEQFF. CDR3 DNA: TGTGCCAGCAGCTTAGGCCTAGCGGGAGAGTTATACAATGAGCAGTTCTTC.

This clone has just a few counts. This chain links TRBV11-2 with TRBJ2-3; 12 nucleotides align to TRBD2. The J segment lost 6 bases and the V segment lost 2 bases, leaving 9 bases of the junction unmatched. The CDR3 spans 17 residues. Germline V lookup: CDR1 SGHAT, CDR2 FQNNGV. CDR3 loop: CASSLLVSSGREDTQYF. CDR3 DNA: TGTGCCAGCAGCTTACTCGTCTCTAGCGGGAGGGAGGATACGCAGTATTTT.

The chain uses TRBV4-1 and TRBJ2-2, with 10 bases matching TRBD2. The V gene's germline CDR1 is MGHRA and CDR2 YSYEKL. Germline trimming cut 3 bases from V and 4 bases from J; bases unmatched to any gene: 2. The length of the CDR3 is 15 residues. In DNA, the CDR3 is TGCGCCAGCAGCCAGCGGACTAGCGGCACCGGGGAGCTGTTTTTT. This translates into CASSQRTSGTGELFF.

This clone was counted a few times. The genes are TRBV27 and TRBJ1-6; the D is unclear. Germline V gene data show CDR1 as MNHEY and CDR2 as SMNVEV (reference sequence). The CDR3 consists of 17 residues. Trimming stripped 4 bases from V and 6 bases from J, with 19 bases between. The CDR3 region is CASSSRRGVRTNSPLHF. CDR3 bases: TGTGCCAGCAGTTCGCGGCGAGGTGTCCGTACTAATTCACCCCTCCACTTT.

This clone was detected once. The CDR3 coding sequence is TGCAGCGCGGGAAACTCCGGGACTAGCGGCTACGAGCAGTACTTC. Protein sequence: CSAGNSGTSGYEQYF. The chain has TRBV29-1 and TRBJ2-7; TRBD2 matches at 11 bases. CDR1 is SQVTM, CDR2 ANQGSEA, per germline. Trimming removed 7 bases from V and 3 bases from J; junction bases left unmatched: 11. The CDR3 has 15 amino acids.

The CDR3 sequence: CASSESGGPQETQYF. The CDR3 coding sequence is TGTGCCAGCAGTGAATCGGGAGGACCACAAGAGACCCAGTACTTC. V is TRBV25-1 and J is TRBJ2-5; 7 positions agree with TRBD2. CDR1 and CDR2 (germline): MGHDK, SYGVNS. The CDR3 extends over 15 amino acids. J gave up 2 bases and V 1 base, and 4 bases lay outside the gene matches.

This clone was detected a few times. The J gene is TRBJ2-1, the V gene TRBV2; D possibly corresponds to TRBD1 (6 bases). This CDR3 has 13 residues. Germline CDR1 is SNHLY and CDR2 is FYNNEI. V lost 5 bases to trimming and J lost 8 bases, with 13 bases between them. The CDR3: CASSLTGTDEQFF. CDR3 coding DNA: TGTGCCAGCAGTTTAACAGGGACCGATGAGCAGTTCTTC.

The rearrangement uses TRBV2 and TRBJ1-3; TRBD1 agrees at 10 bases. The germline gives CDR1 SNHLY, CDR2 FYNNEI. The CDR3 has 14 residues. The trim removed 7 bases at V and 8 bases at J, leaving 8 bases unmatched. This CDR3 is CASIPGTGADTIYF. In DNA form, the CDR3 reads TGTGCCAGCATACCTGGGACAGGGGCGGACACCATATATTTT.

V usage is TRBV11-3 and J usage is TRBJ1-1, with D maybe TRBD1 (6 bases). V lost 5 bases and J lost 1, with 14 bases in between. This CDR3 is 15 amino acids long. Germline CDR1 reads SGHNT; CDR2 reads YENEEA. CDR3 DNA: TGTGCCAGCAGCGCTAGACAGGCGCAGAACACTGAAGCTTTCTTT. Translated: CASSARQAQNTEAFF.